This TCR beta chain derives from a study of T cells in Graves' hyperthyroidism and ophthalmopathy. Germline V CDR1 and CDR2: DFQATT, SNEGSKA (reference sequence). This CDR3 is built from 13 residues. Amplification of TCR beta CDR3 regions was performed using RNA transcripts as template. The HTBI primer set served for first-round RT-PCR of the TCR CDR3. MiXCR, applied by TCRdb to the multiplex PCR reads, yields one record per CDR3 protein. The sample includes 700,000 to 850,000 distinct CDR3 sequences, roughly a third of them seen just once. In regard to this clonotype: A much bigger clone sits one base away, suggesting this may be a read error.

The V gene is TRBV20-1, the J gene TRBJ1-5, with D possibly TRBD1 on 5 matching bases. This TCR came from a middle-aged woman with Graves' hyperthyroidism. The sample was blood. CDR3 sequence reads: CGARDEGNQPQHF. CDR3 in DNA: TGCGGTGCTAGAGATGAGGGGAATCAGCCCCAGCATTTT.